These T cell receptor beta chains were read from a single sample in a study of T-cell memory formation after mild COVID-19. TCRdb analysed the 5' RACE reads with MiXCR anew, one entry per CDR3 protein. Found here are 300,000 to 400,000 distinct CDR3 sequences, roughly 15% of them singletons; the top ten hold about a fifth. The sample was PBMCs or a T cell subset sorted from them (not recorded which). Receptor source: a man younger than 35 who had mild COVID-19 (a few samples of this study predate the infection). Cell type and time point are not known. CDR3s include the opening cysteine and the closing phenylalanine or tryptophan. Fields, in order: clone size, V gene, J gene, CDR3 protein. Clone size appears in some rows only: once, few, many, or a class for an expanded clone.

>few|TRBV5-1|TRBJ2-5
CASSPTVKLETQYF
>NA|TRBV27|TRBJ2-5
CASSPLGGRETQYF
>NA|TRBV6-5|TRBJ1-5
CASSYNRMSNQPQHF
>few|TRBV3-1|TRBJ1-4
CASSHGDRRNEKLFF
>few|TRBV12-3/TRBV12-4|TRBJ2-3
CASSFAVLTDTQYF
>NA|TRBV14|TRBJ2-1
CASSLYPGEQFF
>few|TRBV15|TRBJ2-5
CATSRGDSQETQYF
>few|TRBV6-5|TRBJ2-7
CASRPGQDYEQYF
>few|TRBV29-1|TRBJ1-2
CSVFQGGYTF
>NA|TRBV3-1|TRBJ2-7
CASSHSSRSYEQYF
>many|TRBV6-6|TRBJ1-6
CASGRPPGSPLHF
>NA|TRBV27|TRBJ1-1
CASSLNIDAEAFF
>NA|TRBV6-5|TRBJ1-6
CASTRLQGVGNSPLHF
>many|TRBV5-1|TRBJ2-3
CASRQGSDTQYF
>NA|TRBV4-1|TRBJ2-1
CASSQVGTYNEQFF
>NA|TRBV24-1|TRBJ1-2
CATSTTGTAAYGYTF
>many|TRBV5-4|TRBJ1-6
CASSLFGARNNSPLHF
>few|TRBV10-3|TRBJ2-7
CAISAGYEQYF
>few|TRBV12-3/TRBV12-4|TRBJ1-1
CASSLNRAFF
>many|TRBV7-2|TRBJ1-5
CASQGYNQPQHF
>NA|TRBV3-1|TRBJ2-5
CASSQRGEETQYF
>few|TRBV19|TRBJ2-1
CASSIRRSYPNEQFF
>NA|TRBV28|TRBJ2-2
CASSVPPPGQGPGELFF
>few|TRBV10-2|TRBJ2-1
CASSPDGGGWEQFF
>many|TRBV4-1|TRBJ1-2
CASSQGNYGYTF
>few|TRBV29-1|TRBJ2-4
CSVGGEAKNIQYF
>NA|TRBV7-9|TRBJ2-5
CASSRATAGQETQYF